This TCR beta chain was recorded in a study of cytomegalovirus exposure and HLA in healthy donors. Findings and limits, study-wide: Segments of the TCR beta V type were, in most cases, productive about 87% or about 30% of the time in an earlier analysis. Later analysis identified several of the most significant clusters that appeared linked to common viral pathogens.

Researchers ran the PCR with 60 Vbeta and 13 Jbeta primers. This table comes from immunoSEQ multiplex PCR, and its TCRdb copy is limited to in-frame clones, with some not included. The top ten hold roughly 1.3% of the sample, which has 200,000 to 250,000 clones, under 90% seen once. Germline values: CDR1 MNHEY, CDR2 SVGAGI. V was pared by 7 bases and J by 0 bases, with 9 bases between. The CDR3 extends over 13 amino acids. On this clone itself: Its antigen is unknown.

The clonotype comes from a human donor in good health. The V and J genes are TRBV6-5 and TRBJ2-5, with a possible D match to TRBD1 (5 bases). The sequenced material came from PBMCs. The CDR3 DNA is TGTGCCAGCATGAGACAGCACCAAGAGACCCAGTACTTC. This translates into CASMRQHQETQYF.